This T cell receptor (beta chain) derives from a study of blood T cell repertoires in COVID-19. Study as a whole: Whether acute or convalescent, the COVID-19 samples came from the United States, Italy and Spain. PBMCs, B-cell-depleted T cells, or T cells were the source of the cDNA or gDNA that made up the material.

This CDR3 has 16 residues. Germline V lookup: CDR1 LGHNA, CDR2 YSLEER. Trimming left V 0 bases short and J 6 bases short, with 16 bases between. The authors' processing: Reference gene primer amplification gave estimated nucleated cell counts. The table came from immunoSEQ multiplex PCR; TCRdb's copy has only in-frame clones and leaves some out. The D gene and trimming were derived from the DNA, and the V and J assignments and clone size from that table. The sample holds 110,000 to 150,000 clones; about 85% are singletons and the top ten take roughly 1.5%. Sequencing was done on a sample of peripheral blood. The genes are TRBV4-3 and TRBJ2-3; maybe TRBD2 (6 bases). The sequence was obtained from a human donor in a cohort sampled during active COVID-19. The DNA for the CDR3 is TGCGCCAGCAGCCAAGAAGGGGCGGGACTGGGGGATACGCAGTATTTT. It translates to CASSQEGAGLGDTQYF.